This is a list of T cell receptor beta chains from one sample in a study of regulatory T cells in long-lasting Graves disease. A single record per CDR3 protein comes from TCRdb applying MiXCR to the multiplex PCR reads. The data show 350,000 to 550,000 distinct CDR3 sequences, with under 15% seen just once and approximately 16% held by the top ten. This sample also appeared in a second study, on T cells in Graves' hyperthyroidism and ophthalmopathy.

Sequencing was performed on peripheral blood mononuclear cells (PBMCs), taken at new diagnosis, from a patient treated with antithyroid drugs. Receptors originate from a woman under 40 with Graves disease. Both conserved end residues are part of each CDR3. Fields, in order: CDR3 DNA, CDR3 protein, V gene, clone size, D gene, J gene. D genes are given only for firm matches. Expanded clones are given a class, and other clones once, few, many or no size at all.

TGTGCCAGTAGTATCCTCCCTAGCGGGAGTTCCGGGGAGCTGTTTTTT | CASSILPSGSSGELFF | TRBV19 | . | TRBD2 | TRBJ2-2
TGCAGTGCTGGGGGTTTCGGCAGGGGCCCCTACGAGCAGTACTTC | CSAGGFGRGPYEQYF | TRBV20-1 | many | . | TRBJ2-7
TGTGCCAGCAGCTTGGCCGTCAGCGGGAGGAACACTGAAGCTTTCTTT | CASSLAVSGRNTEAFF | TRBV5-8 | few | . | TRBJ1-1
TGTGCCTGGAGTAGAAGGGCAGATACGCAGTATTTT | CAWSRRADTQYF | TRBV30 | . | . | TRBJ2-3
TGTGCCAGCACCCCTCGAGTAGCGGGAGCAGGGGTGTTCTTC | CASTPRVAGAGVFF | TRBV12-3/TRBV12-4 | . | TRBD2 | TRBJ2-1
TGTGCCAACAGTCCCGGGACCTTTGGATACGAGCAGTACTTC | CANSPGTFGYEQYF | TRBV6-2/TRBV6-3 | few | . | TRBJ2-7
TGTGCCACCAAAGGTTCAACTAATGAAAAACTGTTTTTT | CATKGSTNEKLFF | TRBV10-3 | few | . | TRBJ1-4
TGTGCCAGTAGTACGGGGGAGACAGCATTACTCCAGCATTTT | CASSTGETALLQHF | TRBV19 | . | . | TRBJ1-5
TGTGCCAGTAGTATTGCCCCACAGGCCGGGAACACCGGGGAGCTGTTTTTT | CASSIAPQAGNTGELFF | TRBV19 | . | . | TRBJ2-2
TGTGCCAGCAGTGAAGGGACCAGATCCCCAGATACGCAGTATTTT | CASSEGTRSPDTQYF | TRBV6-2/TRBV6-3 | few | . | TRBJ2-3
TGTGCCATAAGGGCCAACTACGAGCAGTACTTC | CAIRANYEQYF | TRBV6-1 | . | . | TRBJ2-7
TGTGCCAGCAGCCGGGACGGCTATAGCAATCAGCCCCAGCATTTT | CASSRDGYSNQPQHF | TRBV11-2 | many | . | TRBJ1-5
TGTGCCAGCAGCGTAGAGGCAGTTCCCTCAGATACGCAGTATTTT | CASSVEAVPSDTQYF | TRBV9 | few | . | TRBJ2-3
TGCGCCAGCAGCCCTGGGAGCGGGAGACCCTACAATGAGCAGTTCTTC | CASSPGSGRPYNEQFF | TRBV4-1 | . | TRBD2 | TRBJ2-1
TGTGCCAGCAGTTTAGGGAGCAGACACAATGAGCAGTTCTTC | CASSLGSRHNEQFF | TRBV12-3/TRBV12-4 | many | . | TRBJ2-1
TGCGCCAGCAGCCAGATAGCAGGGCTGGATAGCAATCAGCCCCAGCATTTT | CASSQIAGLDSNQPQHF | TRBV4-1 | . | . | TRBJ1-5
TGTGCCAGCAAAAGACGCCGCTCAGGGAAATACGAGCAGTACTTC | CASKRRRSGKYEQYF | TRBV3-1 | many | . | TRBJ2-7
TGTGCCAGCAGCTTGGCGGCAGTGCCTGGTCAGCCCCAGCATTTT | CASSLAAVPGQPQHF | TRBV5-8 | few | . | TRBJ1-5
TGTGCCAGCAGTGAGTCCGGGACAGGGGGTGGGCCTGTAAATGGCTACACCTTC | CASSESGTGGGPVNGYTF | TRBV2 | . | TRBD1 | TRBJ1-2
TGTGCCACCAGTGATCACGGGATGACCAGCGGGCTTGTGAAGCAGTATTTT | CATSDHGMTSGLVKQYF | TRBV24-1 | many | . | TRBJ2-3
TGTGCCAGTAGCGGAGGGGCGGCATACAATGAGCAGTTCTTC | CASSGGAAYNEQFF | TRBV19 | once | . | TRBJ2-1
TGTGCCTGGAGCCGGGACAGCAGCTCCTATAATTCACCCCTCCACTTT | CAWSRDSSSYNSPLHF | TRBV30 | . | TRBD1 | TRBJ1-6
TGCGCCAGCAGTGAGTCGAAACTGGCGGGAGTATCAAATGAGCAGTTCTTC | CASSESKLAGVSNEQFF | TRBV10-2 | few | TRBD2 | TRBJ2-1
TGTGCCAGCAGCTTAGGCCTGGGGGGGGAGTCCTACGAGCAGTACTTC | CASSLGLGGESYEQYF | TRBV13 | . | TRBD2 | TRBJ2-7
TGTGCCAGTAGTACCCACCACTCGACTAGCGGGAGGGCGAATGAGCAGTTCTTC | CASSTHHSTSGRANEQFF | TRBV19 | few | TRBD2 | TRBJ2-1
TGCAGCGTTGGGGTCGGGGGGCATCAGCCCCAGCATTTT | CSVGVGGHQPQHF | TRBV29-1 | many | . | TRBJ1-5
TGTGCCAGCAGCGGACGGGGTGGTGAAAAACTGTTTTTT | CASSGRGGEKLFF | TRBV9 | few | . | TRBJ1-4
TGCAGTGCTAGCCCGGGACCGAGGAAAGCTTTCTTT | CSASPGPRKAFF | TRBV20-1 | few | . | TRBJ1-1
TGTGCCAGCAGCTTACCTCAGCGAGAGACCCAGTACTTC | CASSLPQRETQYF | TRBV7-9 | . | . | TRBJ2-5
TGCGCCAGCAGCTTGAGCCTCAGTGAGCAGTTCTTC | CASSLSLSEQFF | TRBV5-1 | . | . | TRBJ2-1
TGCGCCAGCAGCCAAGCCGGGACTAGCGTGGTAGCCAAAAACATTCAGTACTTC | CASSQAGTSVVAKNIQYF | TRBV4-1 | few | TRBD2 | TRBJ2-4
TGCAGTGCTAGGGACAGGGGGCATGAGCAGTACTTC | CSARDRGHEQYF | TRBV20-1 | many | TRBD1 | TRBJ2-7